This is a list of T cell receptor beta chains from one sample in a study of T-cell reconstitution after alpha-beta-depleted transplantation in children. TCRdb reanalysed the PCR reads using MiXCR and keeps one entry per CDR3 protein. The sample lists about 500,000 distinct CDR3 sequences; less than 35% were seen once. The sequencing here drew on PBMCs from the stem cell graft donor, taken from the stem cell graft. Receptors were obtained from a human donor who donated a stem cell graft to a child with aplastic anemia. CDR3s include the opening cysteine and the closing phenylalanine or tryptophan. A D gene is named only where the DNA matches it firmly. Clone size appears in some rows only: once, few, many, or a class for an expanded clone.

size: -
V: TRBV12-3/TRBV12-4
D: TRBD1
J: TRBJ2-7
DNA: TGTGCCAGCAGGCAAACCGGGACAGGAGACTACGAGCAGTACTTC
CDR3: CASRQTGTGDYEQYF

size: -
V: TRBV10-3
D: -
J: TRBJ2-1
DNA: TGTGCCATCAGAAGGGACTTATACAATGAGCAGTTCTTC
CDR3: CAIRRDLYNEQFF

size: few
V: TRBV5-6
D: -
J: TRBJ1-1
DNA: TGTGCCAGCAGCTTGTTAACGTCCTATCGGCGGACTGAAGCTTTCTTT
CDR3: CASSLLTSYRRTEAFF

size: few
V: TRBV29-1
D: -
J: TRBJ2-6
DNA: TGCAGCGGCGGGGACAGCGCCAACGTCCTGACTTTC
CDR3: CSGGDSANVLTF

size: -
V: TRBV12-3/TRBV12-4
D: -
J: TRBJ2-5
DNA: TGTGCCAGCAGTTTCTCCGGACCTTTGATGGAGACCCAGTACTTC
CDR3: CASSFSGPLMETQYF

size: -
V: TRBV6-2/TRBV6-3
D: TRBD2
J: TRBJ2-7
DNA: TGTGCCAGCAAGAAGGGGACTAGCGGGAGTTACCCCTACGAGCAGTACTTC
CDR3: CASKKGTSGSYPYEQYF

size: few
V: TRBV27
D: -
J: TRBJ2-2
DNA: TGTGCCAGCAGTTTTTCCAGGGTGGGCACCGGGGAGCTGTTTTTT
CDR3: CASSFSRVGTGELFF

size: -
V: TRBV5-1
D: -
J: TRBJ2-4
DNA: TGCGCCAGCAGCCAGAACGCAGGGGGGGCCAAAAACATTCAGTACTTC
CDR3: CASSQNAGGAKNIQYF

size: -
V: TRBV19
D: -
J: TRBJ2-7
DNA: TGTGCCAGTACCGGACGGGGTGAGTCTGGGCAGTACTTC
CDR3: CASTGRGESGQYF

size: -
V: TRBV28
D: TRBD1
J: TRBJ1-5
DNA: TGTGCCAGCAGTTTATCTCTGGGACAGATTAATCAGCCCCAGCATTTT
CDR3: CASSLSLGQINQPQHF

size: -
V: TRBV20-1
D: -
J: TRBJ1-1
DNA: TGCAGTGCTAGCGACAGTGAAGCTTTCTTT
CDR3: CSASDSEAFF

size: few
V: TRBV20-1
D: TRBD1
J: TRBJ1-2
DNA: TGCAGTGCTAGAGTAGAGGGACAGGGCTATGGCTACACCTTC
CDR3: CSARVEGQGYGYTF

size: -
V: TRBV7-3
D: -
J: TRBJ2-3
DNA: TGTGCCAGCAGCTTACATGGCAGAGAGTACACAGATACGCAGTATTTT
CDR3: CASSLHGREYTDTQYF

size: -
V: TRBV5-1
D: TRBD1
J: TRBJ1-4
DNA: TGCGCCAGCAGCTTGGCCCAGGGGGCGCATGAAAAACTGTTTTTT
CDR3: CASSLAQGAHEKLFF

size: -
V: TRBV19
D: -
J: TRBJ1-5
DNA: TGTGCCAGTAGTCGACCTCCCAGCTCCCCTAGCAATCAGCCCCAGCATTTT
CDR3: CASSRPPSSPSNQPQHF

size: once
V: TRBV7-9
D: TRBD2
J: TRBJ2-1
DNA: TGTGCCAGCAGCCCCGGGGGGGGTTTAAGGCAGTTCTTC
CDR3: CASSPGGGLRQFF

size: -
V: TRBV18
D: -
J: TRBJ2-7
DNA: TGTGCCAGCTCAGTGACGGGGGACTACGAGCAGTACTTC
CDR3: CASSVTGDYEQYF

size: few
V: TRBV2
D: TRBD1
J: TRBJ1-1
DNA: TGTGCCAGCAGTGACAGGGGGCGAAACACTGAAGCTTTCTTT
CDR3: CASSDRGRNTEAFF

size: -
V: TRBV20-1
D: TRBD1
J: TRBJ1-2
DNA: TGCAGTGCTAGATACCCCGGACAGGTCAACTATGGCTACACCTTC
CDR3: CSARYPGQVNYGYTF

size: -
V: TRBV7-7
D: -
J: TRBJ2-5
DNA: TGTGCCAGCAGCTTGGACTGGATTACGGAGACCCAGTACTTC
CDR3: CASSLDWITETQYF

size: -
V: TRBV5-1
D: TRBD1
J: TRBJ1-3
DNA: TGCGCCAGCAGCTTCGGGGGACAGGCCTCTGGAAACACCATATATTTT
CDR3: CASSFGGQASGNTIYF

size: -
V: TRBV27
D: -
J: TRBJ2-4
DNA: TGTGCCACCAGCCGGCGGGGAGAAAACATTCAGTACTTC
CDR3: CATSRRGENIQYF

size: -
V: TRBV6-5
D: -
J: TRBJ1-6
DNA: TGTGCCAGCAGTTACAGTGATTATAATTCACCCCTCCACTTT
CDR3: CASSYSDYNSPLHF

size: -
V: TRBV15
D: -
J: TRBJ2-5
DNA: TGTGCCACCAGCAGAGAAGGACCTGGGATCGTGACCCAGTACTTC
CDR3: CATSREGPGIVTQYF

size: few
V: TRBV4-3
D: TRBD2
J: TRBJ2-1
DNA: TGCGCCAGCAGCCACGGGGAGCGGGACGTCAATGAGCAGTTCTTC
CDR3: CASSHGERDVNEQFF

size: -
V: TRBV4-2
D: -
J: TRBJ2-1
DNA: TGTGCCAGCAGCCAACGAGCGGACTACAATGAGCAGTTCTTC
CDR3: CASSQRADYNEQFF

size: -
V: TRBV19
D: -
J: TRBJ1-4
DNA: TGTGCCAGTAGTATCGGGGTGGCTAGTCGAGAAAAACTGTTTTTT
CDR3: CASSIGVASREKLFF

size: few
V: TRBV9
D: -
J: TRBJ2-1
DNA: TGTGCCAGCGGAATGGGTGGAGCTGAGCAGTTCTTC
CDR3: CASGMGGAEQFF